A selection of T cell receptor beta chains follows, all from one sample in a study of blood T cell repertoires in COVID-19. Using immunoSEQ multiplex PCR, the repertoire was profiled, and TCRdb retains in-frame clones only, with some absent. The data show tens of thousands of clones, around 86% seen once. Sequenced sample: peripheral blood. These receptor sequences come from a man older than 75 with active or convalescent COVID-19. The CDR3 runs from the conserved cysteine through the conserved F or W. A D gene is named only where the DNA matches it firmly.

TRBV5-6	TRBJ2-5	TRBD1	CASSSTGSRETQYF	TGTGCCAGCAGCTCGACAGGGAGTAGAGAGACCCAGTACTTC
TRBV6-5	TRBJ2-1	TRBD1	CASSTQGGAYNEQFF	TGTGCCAGCAGTACACAGGGGGGTGCCTACAATGAGCAGTTCTTC
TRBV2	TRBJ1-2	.	CASRPGIRYGYTF	TGTGCCAGCAGGCCGGGAATACGTTATGGCTACACCTTC
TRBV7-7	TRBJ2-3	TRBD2	CASSRTTSGTDTQYF	TGTGCTAGCAGCCGCACGACTAGCGGCACAGATACGCAGTATTTT
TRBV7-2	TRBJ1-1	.	CASSSPGQVLGNTEAFF	TGTGCCAGCAGCTCCCCGGGACAAGTATTGGGGAACACTGAAGCTTTCTTT
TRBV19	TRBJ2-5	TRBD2	CASRETSEGVETQYF	TGTGCCAGTAGGGAAACTAGCGAGGGAGTAGAGACCCAGTACTTC
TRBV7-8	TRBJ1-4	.	CASSRGERKNEKLFF	TGTGCCAGCAGCCGCGGAGAGAGGAAAAATGAAAAACTGTTTTTT
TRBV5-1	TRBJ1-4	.	CASSLAPSRGRPNEKLFF	TGCGCCAGCAGCTTGGCCCCCTCCCGAGGGCGGCCGAATGAAAAACTGTTTTTT
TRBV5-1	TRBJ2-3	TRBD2	CASSLAGSGSTDTQYF	TGCGCCAGCAGCTTGGCTGGTAGCGGGAGCACAGATACGCAGTATTTT
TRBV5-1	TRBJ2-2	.	CASSYWTDTGELFF	TGCGCCAGCAGCTACTGGACAGACACCGGGGAGCTGTTTTTT